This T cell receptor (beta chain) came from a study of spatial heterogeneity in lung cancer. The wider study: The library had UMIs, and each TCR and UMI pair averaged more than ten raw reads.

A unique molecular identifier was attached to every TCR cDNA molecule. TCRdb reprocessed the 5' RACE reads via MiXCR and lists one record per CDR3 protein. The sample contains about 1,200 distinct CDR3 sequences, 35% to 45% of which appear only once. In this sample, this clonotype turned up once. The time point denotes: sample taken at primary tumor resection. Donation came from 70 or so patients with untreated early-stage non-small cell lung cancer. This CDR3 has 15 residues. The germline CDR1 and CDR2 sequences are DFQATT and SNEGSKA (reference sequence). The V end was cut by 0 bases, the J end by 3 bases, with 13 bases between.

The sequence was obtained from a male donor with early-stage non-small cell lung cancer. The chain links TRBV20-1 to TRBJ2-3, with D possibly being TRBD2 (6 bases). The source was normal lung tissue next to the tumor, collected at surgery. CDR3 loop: CSARDFLATTDTQYF. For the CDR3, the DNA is TGCAGTGCTAGAGATTTTCTAGCGACGACAGATACGCAGTATTTT.